Sequencing of this T cell receptor beta chain was carried out in a study of T-cell memory formation after mild COVID-19. TCRdb re-called the 5' RACE reads through MiXCR, storing one row per CDR3 protein. In the table there are about 290,000 distinct CDR3 sequences, approximately 15% of which are singletons. The receptor comes from a man in his late teens or twenties who had mild COVID-19 (a few samples of this study predate the infection). Cell type and time point are not known. The source material was PBMCs or a T cell subset sorted from them (not recorded which).

The CDR3 protein is CASSQEGSGGLSYEQYF. The CDR3 DNA is TGCGCCAGCAGCCAAGAGGGTAGCGGGGGGCTTTCCTACGAGCAGTACTTC. The V call is TRBV4-1, the J call TRBJ2-7; 10 bases map to TRBD2. The trim removed 0 bases at V and 1 base at J, leaving 6 bases unmatched. Germline lookup yields CDR1 MGHRA and CDR2 YSYEKL. This CDR3 contains 17 residues.